This T cell receptor beta chain was documented in a study of T cells in Graves' hyperthyroidism and ophthalmopathy. General observations from the study: Separating ophthalmopathy from stable hyperthyroidism was achieved by a 13 V-J model. Blood held most thyroid clonotypes expanded above 0.001 frequency.

Clinical symptoms, serum thyroxine, TRAb, thyroid ultrasound and orbital computed tomography established diagnosis. Researchers took RNA transcripts and amplified the TCR beta CDR3 regions from them. A set of HTBI primers served as the primers for a first-round RT-PCR of the TCR CDR3. TCRdb reprocessed the multiplex PCR reads via MiXCR and lists one record per CDR3 protein. The data contain 490,000 or so distinct CDR3 sequences, approximately 22% of them seen just once; the ten biggest clones take up 45% to 55%. The J segment lost 3 bases and the V segment lost 5 bases, leaving 6 bases of the junction unmatched. The CDR3 is made up of 15 amino acids. Germline V CDR1 and CDR2: SGHVS, FNYEAQ. This clonotype was counted only a few times. Its target is unknown.

The chain carries TRBV7-6 and TRBJ2-1; 8 bases are shared with TRBD2. This TCR was recovered from a woman in her 70s with Graves' ophthalmopathy. Sequenced sample: blood. CDR3 nucleotides: TGTGCCAGCAGCACTAACAGCGGGGGCTACAATGAGCAGTTCTTC. Protein product: CASSTNSGGYNEQFF.